One and the same sample provided the 29 T cell receptor beta chains below, sequenced in a study of molecular identifiers for immune sequencing clone quantification. One entry per CDR3 protein, called by TCRdb with MiXCR from the PCR reads. The table has some 590,000 distinct CDR3 sequences, less than 30% seen once; the top ten hold 0.6% to 0.9%. The sequencing input was naive CD8+ T cells from blood, with Jurkat cell RNA spiked in. Subset of the sample: FACS-sorted CD8+CD4-CCR7+CD45RA+ naive T cells. Receptor source: a human donor in good health. Some libraries in this study had Jurkat cell RNA spiked in.

This clonotype was detected many times. The chain recombines TRBV9 with TRBJ2-3; 10 bases are shared with TRBD1. From germline, CDR1 is SGDLS and CDR2 YYNGEE. The length of the CDR3 is 18 residues. V shed 4 bases, J shed 4 bases, and the junction held 15 bases outside the gene matches. CDR3 nucleotide sequence: TGTGCCAGCAGCCCACCAATGGGAGTGGGACAGGGGCCAGATACGCAGTATTTT. This codes for CASSPPMGVGQGPDTQYF.

The gene calls are TRBV9 and TRBJ1-3; D call uncertain. CDR1 and CDR2 from the germline V gene are SGDLS and YYNGEE. Trimming cost V 3 bases and J 2 bases, with 3 bases left between them. The CDR3 contains 12 residues. The CDR3 sequence: CASSGTGNTIYF. The DNA of the CDR3 is TGTGCCAGCAGCGGGACTGGAAACACCATATATTTT.

This clonotype was detected only a few times. This rearrangement joins TRBV7-9 to TRBJ2-1; 8 positions match TRBD2. V trimming: 6 bases; J trimming: 12 bases; junction bases outside the gene matches: 4. Germline loops: CDR1 SEHNR, CDR2 FQNEAQ (reference sequence). CDR3 length: 11 amino acids. CDR3 bases: TGTGCCAGCAGTCCCGCGGGAGGGCAGTTCTTC. This sequence encodes CASSPAGGQFF.

This clonotype was seen ten or more times. This sequence joins TRBV15 and TRBJ2-1; no reliable D call. Germline-derived CDR1 and CDR2 are LNHNV and YYDKDF (reference sequence). Trimming pared 8 bases from V and 4 bases from J, leaving 24 bases between. The CDR3 runs to 17 residues. CDR3 in DNA: TGTGCCACCGCAGACGGTGGTACGGGCGGTTCTTACAATGAGCAGTTCTTC. Translation gives CATADGGTGGSYNEQFF.

The rearrangement joins TRBV4-3 to TRBJ2-7, with D hard to call. The V end was cut by 1 base, the J end by 6 bases, with 16 bases between. The CDR3 consists of 15 residues. The V gene's germline CDR1 is LGHNA and CDR2 YSLEER. For the CDR3, the DNA is TGCGCCAGCAGCCAAGGTTGGAACTGGAACTCCGAGCAGTACTTC. Translating it yields CASSQGWNWNSEQYF.

V is TRBV18 and J is TRBJ2-6; the match to TRBD1 covers 10 bases. The ends lost 2 bases at V and 4 bases at J; junction bases unmatched: 14. The germline V gene has CDR1 KGHSH and CDR2 LQKENI. This CDR3 region has 20 residues. CDR3 nucleotide sequence: TGTGCCAGCTCACCATCGTATTCGGGACAGGGGTCTGACGGGGCCAACGTCCTGACTTTC. Translated, it gives CASSPSYSGQGSDGANVLTF. Using reference TRBV18 and TRBJ2-6 for the parts outside the CDR3, the full variable domain is NAGVMQNPRHLVRRRGQEARLRCSPMKGHSHVYWYRQLPEEGLKFMVYLQKENIIDESGMPKERFSAEFPKEGPSILRIQQVVRGDSAAYFCASSPSYSGQGSDGANVLTFGAGSRLTVL.

This clonotype was detected only a few times. The rearrangement links TRBV7-9 to TRBJ2-2, with D perhaps given as TRBD1 or TRBD2 (6 bases each). Germline V gives CDR1 SEHNR, CDR2 FQNEAQ (reference sequence). Trimming took 9 bases from V and 4 from J, leaving 18 bases between them. CDR3 length: 15 residues. The CDR3, as DNA: TGTGCCAGTAGTATGTCCGGGGGCCCCACCGGGGAGCTGTTTTTT. Translating it yields CASSMSGGPTGELFF. Together with reference TRBV7-9 and TRBJ2-2, the CDR3 gives the full variable domain: DTGVSQNPRHKITKRGQNVTFRCDPISEHNRLYWYRQTLGQGPEFLTYFQNEAQLEKSRLLSDRFSAERPKGSFSTLEIQRTEQGDSAMYLCASSMSGGPTGELFFGEGSRLTVL.

As for this clonotype: The junction departs from the called germline gene at one end, perhaps through a read error. This sequence joins TRBV5-6 and TRBJ1-1, with D uncertain. Per the germline V gene, CDR1 is SGHDT and CDR2 is YYEEEE. The CDR3 consists of 14 residues. The CDR3 region has the DNA TGTGCCAGCGGCTTAGACAACATGAACACTGAAGCTTTCTTT. It is translated as CASGLDNMNTEAFF.

This clonotype was found many times. This chain uses TRBV29-1 with TRBJ2-2, with D perhaps matching TRBD1 (6 bases). Looked up from germline, CDR1 is SQVTM and CDR2 is ANQGSEA. The V end was cut by 4 bases, the J end by 3 bases, with 9 bases between. The CDR3 is 13 residues long. CDR3 sequence: CSVVSGDTGELFF. The CDR3 bases are TGCAGCGTTGTGTCAGGGGACACCGGGGAGCTGTTTTTT.

The chain joins TRBV7-9 to TRBJ2-1; 7 bases are a match to TRBD2. V was clipped by 4 bases and J by 2 bases; unmatched bases: 2. CDR3 length: 14 amino acids. Germline CDR1 and CDR2: SEHNR and FQNEAQ (reference sequence). The CDR3 region is CASSWGGAYNEQFF. In DNA, the CDR3 is TGTGCCAGCAGCTGGGGGGGGGCCTACAATGAGCAGTTCTTC.

The chain employs TRBV7-9 and TRBJ2-1; 7 bases map to TRBD2. This CDR3 contains 16 residues. The V segment lost 2 bases and the J segment 6 bases; nucleotides outside the gene matches: 10. Germline CDR1 reads SEHNR; CDR2 reads FQNEAQ (reference sequence). CDR3 in DNA: TGTGCCAGCAGCTTATCGGCGGGGGAACTTTTCAATGAGCAGTTCTTC. It translates to CASSLSAGELFNEQFF.

The chain links TRBV29-1 to TRBJ1-2; no clear D gene. V dropped 8 bases and J dropped 7 bases, with 20 bases sitting between them. This CDR3 contains 13 residues. CDR1 and CDR2 from the germline V gene are SQVTM and ANQGSEA. CDR3 amino acids: CSIITRERGGYTF. The DNA of the CDR3 is TGCAGCATTATAACCCGGGAGCGAGGTGGCTACACCTTC.

This clonotype was detected only a few times. This chain links TRBV12-3 or TRBV12-4 with TRBJ2-1, with a weak D call TRBD2 (6 bases). Deletions cut 6 bases from V and 1 base from J, with 10 bases between. This CDR3 has 14 residues. The CDR3 bases are TGTGCCAGCAGATCGGGGGTATCCTACAATGAGCAGTTCTTC. Amino acid sequence: CASRSGVSYNEQFF.

This rearrangement joins TRBV30 to TRBJ1-1; 7 bases map to TRBD1. V lost 5 bases to trimming and J lost 4 bases; unmatched junction nucleotides: 4. This CDR3 contains 12 residues. In germline, CDR1 is GTSNPN, CDR2 SVGIG (reference sequence). The CDR3: CAWDRVGTEAFF. The DNA of the CDR3 is TGTGCCTGGGACAGGGTGGGCACTGAAGCTTTCTTT.

This clonotype was observed many times. J is TRBJ1-2 and V is TRBV29-1, with 7 bases lining up with TRBD1. The CDR3 is 13 residues long. Germline V gene data show CDR1 as SQVTM and CDR2 as ANQGSEA. Germline trimming cut 3 bases from V and 2 bases from J; bases unmatched to any gene: 3. CDR3 sequence reads: CSVDRQGNYGYTF. CDR3 bases: TGCAGCGTTGATAGACAGGGCAACTATGGCTACACCTTC.

A remark on this clonotype: A read error is possible here, since a much larger clone lies one base away. The chain carries TRBV12-3 or TRBV12-4 and TRBJ1-1; D ambiguous. The length of the CDR3 is 13 residues. Between the trimmed V and J ends, which lost 3 bases and 4 bases, there was a span of 9 bases. CDR3 nucleotide sequence: TGTGCCAGCAGTTTTGCCCCGGGCACTGAAGCTTTCTTT. Translating gives CASSFAPGTEAFF.

As concerns this clonotype: This may be a read error: a much more frequent sequence differs by one nucleotide. The chain links TRBV29-1 to TRBJ2-7; 9 nucleotides align to TRBD1. The CDR3 covers 13 residues. From germline, CDR1 is SQVTM and CDR2 ANQGSEA. V gave up 7 bases and J gave up 2 bases; unmatched junction bases: 6. The CDR3 bases are TGCAGCGCAGGACAGGGGTCCACCTACGAGCAGTACTTC. Protein: CSAGQGSTYEQYF.

This sequence joins TRBV7-7 and TRBJ2-1; 7 nucleotides agree with TRBD2. The CDR3 has 15 residues. From germline, CDR1 is SSHAT and CDR2 FNYEAQ (reference sequence). Trimming at V came to 1 base and at J to 5 bases, leaving 5 bases not matched to a gene. As DNA, the CDR3 is TGTGCCAGCAGCTTAGAGCCGGGGGGTCACAATGAGCAGTTCTTC. Translation: CASSLEPGGHNEQFF.

V is TRBV7-9 and J is TRBJ2-1; D gene unclear. V was cut by 3 bases and J by 6 bases, with 9 bases left in between. The CDR3 covers 13 residues. Per the germline V gene, CDR1 is SEHNR and CDR2 is FQNEAQ (reference sequence). The CDR3, as DNA: TGTGCCAGCAGCTTTGCAGGCGTCAATGAGCAGTTCTTC. This translates into CASSFAGVNEQFF. Drawing the rest from reference TRBV7-9 and TRBJ2-1, the complete variable domain is DTGVSQNPRHKITKRGQNVTFRCDPISEHNRLYWYRQTLGQGPEFLTYFQNEAQLEKSRLLSDRFSAERPKGSFSTLEIQRTEQGDSAMYLCASSFAGVNEQFFGPGTRLTVL.

This CDR3 is CASSSLEDNYGYTF. DNA for the CDR3: TGTGCCAGCAGCTCCCTTGAGGATAACTATGGCTACACCTTC. The chain joins TRBV7-9 to TRBJ1-2; the D is unclear. This CDR3 comprises 14 residues. The V and J ends lost 4 bases and 1 base respectively, with 10 bases between them. Germline-derived CDR1 and CDR2 are SEHNR and FQNEAQ (reference sequence).

Regarding this clonotype: A read error is possible here, since a much larger clone lies one base away. No conserved phenylalanine or tryptophan ends this CDR3, so it is likely a read error. This rearrangement joins TRBV30 to TRBJ1-1, with 7 bases fitting TRBD1. Germline CDR1 reads GTSNPN; CDR2 reads SVGIG (reference sequence). The CDR3 runs to 13 residues. V lost 8 bases, J lost 4 bases, and 10 bases stayed unmatched. This CDR3 reads CAGDSTGRTEAFL. CDR3 DNA: TGTGCCGGAGACTCGACAGGGCGCACTGAAGCTTTCCTT.

V usage is TRBV27 and J usage is TRBJ2-7; 9 nucleotides align to TRBD1. Unmatched junction bases numbered 3, after V lost 3 bases and J lost 0 bases. Germline V lookup: CDR1 MNHEY, CDR2 SMNVEV (reference sequence). The CDR3 has 15 residues. CDR3 DNA: TGTGCCAGCAGTTTCCAACAGGGGGCCTCCTACGAGCAGTACTTC. Protein: CASSFQQGASYEQYF.

The table lists this clonotype with a count of one. A clone one base away is much larger, so this may be a read error. V is TRBV16 and J is TRBJ1-1; weak D call: TRBD1 (5 bases). Germline assignment: CDR1 KGHSY and CDR2 FQNENV. Trimming took 2 bases from V and 5 from J, leaving 15 bases between them. This CDR3 region has 15 residues. DNA of the CDR3: TGTGCCAGCAGCCAAGTGACGTCAGGGCGAACTGAAGCTTTCTTT. Its translation is CASSQVTSGRTEAFF.

There are a few counts of this clonotype. CDR3 bases: TGTGCCAGCAGCCCCTCTCGGGCGCATGAGCAGTTCTTC. Its translation: CASSPSRAHEQFF. The chain carries TRBV7-6 and TRBJ2-1; D gene uncertain. This CDR3 has 13 residues. From germline, CDR1 is SGHVS and CDR2 FNYEAQ. Trimming left V 5 bases short and J 8 bases short, with 13 bases between.

The V call is TRBV19, the J call TRBJ1-5; no reliable D call. Trimming stripped 2 bases from V and 0 bases from J, with 8 bases between. There are 15 residues in the CDR3. Per germline, CDR1 LNHDA and CDR2 SQIVND (reference sequence). As DNA, the CDR3 is TGTGCCAGTAGTATACGGCGTTATAGCAATCAGCCCCAGCATTTT. It is translated as CASSIRRYSNQPQHF.

The CDR3 protein is CASSQEGTERFETQYF. CDR3 sequence (DNA): TGCGCCAGCAGCCAAGAAGGGACGGAGCGGTTTGAGACCCAGTACTTC. The chain combines TRBV4-1 with TRBJ2-5, with D perhaps being TRBD1 or TRBD2 (5 bases each). Looked up from germline, CDR1 is MGHRA and CDR2 is YSYEKL. CDR3 size: 16 residues. V was clipped by 0 bases and J by 5 bases, with 16 bases between them.

This clonotype was recorded a few times. This chain links TRBV19 with TRBJ2-7, with D possibly being TRBD2 (6 bases). Germline V gene data show CDR1 as LNHDA and CDR2 as SQIVND (reference sequence). V was shortened by 8 bases and J by 3 bases, with 14 bases between the two germline ends. The length of the CDR3 is 13 residues. The CDR3 spells CASAPGRGYEQYF. The CDR3 region has the DNA TGTGCCAGTGCCCCCGGGCGGGGCTACGAGCAGTACTTC.

Many counts were recorded for this clonotype. The J gene is TRBJ2-7, the V gene TRBV20-1; 7 nucleotides match TRBD2. V trimming: 3 bases; J trimming: 2 bases; junction bases outside the gene matches: 4. This CDR3 has 13 amino acids. Germline CDR1 and CDR2: DFQATT and SNEGSKA (reference sequence). In nucleotides, the CDR3 is TGCAGTGCTAGGGCGGGAGTCCCCTACGAGCAGTACTTC. Translated, it gives CSARAGVPYEQYF.

There are a few counts of this clonotype. This chain joins TRBV20-1 and TRBJ2-7, with D unresolved. The CDR3 loop spans 11 amino acids. Germline V gives CDR1 DFQATT, CDR2 SNEGSKA (reference sequence). V lost 1 base, J lost 5 bases, and 6 bases lay in between. CDR3 region: CSARGGNEQYF. The CDR3 DNA sequence: TGCAGTGCTAGAGGGGGTAACGAGCAGTACTTC.